Shown below are 15 T cell receptor beta chains from a single sample sequenced in a study of vaccination and CD4 T cells after COVID-19. No cognate antigen is known for these TCRs. CD4+ T cells that had been cultured provided DNA sequenced with the Oncomine TCR Beta short-read assay. After culture, CD4+ T cells served as the source for genomic DNA extraction. TCRdb itself ran the PCR reads through MiXCR, one entry per CDR3 protein. The sample shows 11,000 or so distinct CDR3 sequences, about 40% of them seen only once. Treatment reported: roughly nine-day PBMC culture with coronavirus spike peptide pools or control peptides (ViraFEST assay). Prior to the COVID-19 pandemic (2011-2018), the unexposed donor's CD4+ T cells were collected. Sequencing input: CD4+ T cells from blood, cultured in vitro. These TCRs come from a human donor in good health.

This clonotype was observed a handful of times. This chain connects TRBV24-1 to TRBJ2-7; 10 bases are a match to TRBD1. Germline V gene lookup returns CDR1 KGHDR and CDR2 SFDVKD. J lost 1 base, V lost 9 bases, and 8 bases had no gene match. The CDR3 spans 15 residues. This CDR3 reads CATGTGEGLSYEQYF. CDR3 sequence (DNA): TGTGCCACCGGGACAGGGGAGGGTCTTTCCTACGAGCAGTACTTC.

The chain combines TRBV20-1 with TRBJ2-1; 11 bases agree with TRBD1. Germline V gene sequence: CDR1 DFQATT, CDR2 SNEGSKA (reference sequence). This CDR3 comprises 16 residues. Germline trimming cut 1 base from V and 9 bases from J; bases unmatched to any gene: 11. The chain's CDR3 is CSARGTGGLRHTEQFF. The CDR3 nucleotides are TGCAGTGCTAGAGGGACAGGGGGCCTTCGGCATACTGAGCAGTTCTTC.

This clonotype showed up just a few times. This chain joins TRBV20-1 and TRBJ2-4; the match to TRBD2 covers 9 bases. In germline, CDR1 is DFQATT, CDR2 SNEGSKA (reference sequence). This CDR3 region has 14 residues. V shed 3 bases, J shed 4 bases, and the junction held 4 bases outside the gene matches. CDR3 region: CSASRTSDKNIQYF. CDR3 nucleotide sequence: TGCAGTGCTAGTCGGACTAGCGATAAAAACATTCAGTACTTC.

The chain joins TRBV6-1 to TRBJ1-2; unclear D gene. This CDR3 spans 14 amino acids. The V gene lost 2 bases and the J gene lost 2 bases, with 9 bases spanning the gap. Germline V lookup: CDR1 MNHNS, CDR2 SASEGT. As DNA, the CDR3 is TGTGCCAGCAGTGAAATTATAGGGAACTATGGCTACACCTTC. Amino acid sequence: CASSEIIGNYGYTF.

The gene calls are TRBV15 and TRBJ2-7; TRBD1 agrees at 9 bases. Germline V gene lookup returns CDR1 LNHNV and CDR2 YYDKDF (reference sequence). V lost 3 bases, J lost 0 bases, and 3 bases stayed unmatched. CDR3 length equals 15 residues. CDR3 coding DNA: TGTGCCACCAGCAGCCGGGACAGGGCCTCCTACGAGCAGTACTTC. It codes for CATSSRDRASYEQYF.

The V call is TRBV7-9, the J call TRBJ2-3; 7 bases fit TRBD1. V lost 2 bases, J lost 4 bases, and 6 bases stayed unmatched. This CDR3 is 15 amino acids long. Germline-derived CDR1 and CDR2 are SEHNR and FQNEAQ (reference sequence). The CDR3 protein is CASSLRDSGADTQYF. The CDR3 nucleotides are TGTGCCAGCAGCTTAAGGGACAGTGGGGCAGATACGCAGTATTTT.

V and J are TRBV20-1 and TRBJ2-1; 11 nucleotides align to TRBD2. Germline V lookup: CDR1 DFQATT, CDR2 SNEGSKA (reference sequence). This CDR3 is built from 17 residues. Trimming at V came to 8 bases and at J to 7 bases, leaving 19 bases not matched to a gene. In DNA form, the CDR3 reads TGCAGTACCTCCGGGGGGATAGCGGGAGGGCTCTTGAATGAGCAGTTCTTC. Translation: CSTSGGIAGGLLNEQFF.

The J gene is TRBJ2-1, the V gene TRBV7-3, with D possibly being TRBD1 or TRBD2 (5 bases each). The length of the CDR3 is 14 residues. CDR1 SGHTA and CDR2 FQGTGA come from the germline V gene. V was cut by 2 bases and J by 7 bases, with 12 bases left in between. The CDR3 reads CASSLSGRGNEQFF. CDR3 DNA: TGTGCCAGCAGCTTATCGGGACGCGGGAATGAGCAGTTCTTC.

J is TRBJ2-6 and V is TRBV21-1; whether TRBD2, the table's D call, matches the DNA was not checked. TRBV21-1 is a pseudogene. This CDR3 region has 18 residues. In DNA, the CDR3 is TGTGCCAGCAGCAAACCCCTAGCGGACCTCTCTGGGGCCAACGTCCTGACTTTC. Encoded protein: CASSKPLADLSGANVLTF.

The gene calls are TRBV25-1 and TRBJ1-3; a possible D gene is TRBD1 (5 bases). The germline gives CDR1 MGHDK, CDR2 SYGVNS. Trimming left V 3 bases short and J 2 bases short, with 17 bases between. This CDR3 has 17 residues. In nucleotides, the CDR3 is TGTGCCAGCAGTGAGTTTGGATTGACAGTCACTGGAAACACCATATATTTT. Residues: CASSEFGLTVTGNTIYF. Full variable domain (outside the CDR3, taken from reference TRBV25-1 and TRBJ1-3): EADIYQTPRYLVIGTGKKITLECSQTMGHDKMYWYQQDPGMELHLIHYSYGVNSTEKGDLSSESTVSRIRTEHFPLTLESARPSHTSQYLCASSEFGLTVTGNTIYFGEGSWLTVV.

This clonotype turned up a few times. J is TRBJ2-3 and V is TRBV20-1, with D possibly matching TRBD1 (5 bases). The CDR3 contains 14 residues. With 2 bases removed from V and 1 base from J, the gap between germline ends came to 10 bases. Germline V gene lookup returns CDR1 DFQATT and CDR2 SNEGSKA (reference sequence). CDR3 DNA sequence: TGCAGTGCTAGATTGGACACCCGCACAGATACGCAGTATTTT. It is translated as CSARLDTRTDTQYF.

The rearrangement joins TRBV2 to TRBJ1-1; D is ambiguous. This CDR3 has 13 amino acids. Germline CDR1 and CDR2: SNHLY and FYNNEI. V gave up 8 bases and J gave up 7 bases, with 17 bases separating them. As DNA, the CDR3 is TGTGCCAGCCATCGAGAGCGAATAAGTGAAGCTTTCTTT. Its translation is CASHRERISEAFF.

Turning to this clonotype: Compared with germline, one end of the junction differs, possibly owing to a read error. The V call is TRBV6-5, the J call TRBJ2-1; 7 bases agree with TRBD2. CDR1 is MNHEY and CDR2 is SVGAGI in the germline V gene. The CDR3 is 14 amino acids. The CDR3 is CASSNSGTTNEQFF. The CDR3 coding sequence is TGTGCCAGCAGTAACTCCGGGACTACGAATGAGCAGTTCTTC.

The gene calls are TRBV20-1 and TRBJ2-5; D ambiguous. Germline V gene data show CDR1 as DFQATT and CDR2 as SNEGSKA (reference sequence). The germline V and J ends were trimmed by 3 bases and 5 bases, with 16 bases remaining between them. CDR3 length: 14 amino acids. The CDR3 region has the DNA TGCAGTGCTAGGGACCCCTCTAAGACGGAGACCCAGTACTTC. It codes for CSARDPSKTETQYF.

The V and J genes are TRBV18 and TRBJ1-1; possible D gene TRBD1, 6 bases. Between the trimmed V and J ends, which lost 2 bases and 1 base, there was a span of 14 bases. The germline CDR1 and CDR2 sequences are KGHSH and LQKENI. The CDR3 has 16 residues. The CDR3 DNA reads as TGTGCCAGCTCACCAGACCGGACAGTTCGGAACACTGAAGCTTTCTTT. Protein product: CASSPDRTVRNTEAFF.